The 14 T cell receptor beta chains below were found in one sample sequenced in a study of blood T cell repertoires in COVID-19. TCRdb's table, derived via immunoSEQ multiplex PCR, lists solely in-frame clones and lacks some. The sample has approximately 70,000 clones, around 90% seen once. The sequencing input was peripheral blood. The receptors originated from a woman aged 45-59 years with COVID-19, enrolled during active disease.

The gene calls are TRBV7-3 and TRBJ2-2; 8 nucleotides align to TRBD1. The CDR3 loop spans 18 amino acids. CDR1 SGHTA and CDR2 FQGTGA come from the germline V gene. V shed 3 bases and J 4 bases; nucleotides not matched to a gene: 13. In DNA form, the CDR3 reads TGTGCCAGCAGCTTCCAAACAGGGGGACGGATGGGCACCGGGGAGCTGTTTTTT. It translates to CASSFQTGGRMGTGELFF.

V gene TRBV19 combines with J gene TRBJ1-5; unclear D gene. Germline assignment: CDR1 LNHDA and CDR2 SQIVND (reference sequence). V lost 7 bases, J lost 0 bases, and 16 bases lay in between. CDR3 length: 16 amino acids. The CDR3 spells CASISDGKYSNQPQHF. CDR3 in DNA: TGTGCCAGTATTTCTGACGGGAAGTATAGCAATCAGCCCCAGCATTTT. The full variable domain, completed using reference TRBV19 and TRBJ1-5, is DGGITQSPKYLFRKEGQNVTLSCEQNLNHDAMYWYRQDPGQGLRLIYYSQIVNDFQKGDIAEGYSVSREKKESFPLTVTSAQKNPTAFYLCASISDGKYSNQPQHFGDGTRLSIL.

This clone was seen more than once but under ten times. The V gene is TRBV19, the J gene TRBJ1-5; 9 bases are shared with TRBD1. Looked up from germline, CDR1 is LNHDA and CDR2 is SQIVND (reference sequence). The ends lost 2 bases at V and 0 bases at J; junction bases unmatched: 8. The CDR3 is 18 amino acids. CDR3 bases: TGTGCCAGTAGTATAAGAGGGGGGACAGGGAATAGCAATCAGCCCCAGCATTTT. Amino acid sequence: CASSIRGGTGNSNQPQHF.

The chain employs TRBV11-2 and TRBJ1-4; 9 bases align to TRBD1. This CDR3 contains 15 residues. Germline values: CDR1 SGHAT, CDR2 FQNNGV. The V segment lost 5 bases and the J segment 5 bases; nucleotides outside the gene matches: 6. The CDR3 protein is CASSQIGTGNEKLFF. The CDR3 nucleotides are TGTGCCAGCAGCCAAATCGGGACAGGGAATGAAAAACTGTTTTTT.

This clone has a single count. The J gene is TRBJ2-7, the V gene TRBV7-6; 11 bases are a match to TRBD1. Germline trimming cut 0 bases from V and 2 bases from J; bases unmatched to any gene: 3. The CDR3 runs 16 residues. CDR1 SGHVS and CDR2 FNYEAQ come from the germline V gene. CDR3 DNA: TGTGCCAGCAGCTTAGCCGGGACAGGGGGGACCTACGAGCAGTACTTC. As protein: CASSLAGTGGTYEQYF.

As DNA, the CDR3 is TGTGCCACCAGTGTGGGAGGGCGTACAAGATACAATGAGCAGTTCTTC. This codes for CATSVGGRTRYNEQFF. This chain links TRBV24-1 with TRBJ2-1, with 7 bases that match TRBD2. Trimming at V came to 5 bases and at J to 4 bases, leaving 10 bases not matched to a gene. Germline V CDR1 and CDR2: KGHDR, SFDVKD. This CDR3 region has 16 residues.

DNA of the CDR3: TGTGCCAGCAGCCCCCCCGAGGCAGGACTCTCTGGGGCCAACGTCCTGACTTTC. Residues: CASSPPEAGLSGANVLTF. The chain joins TRBV5-8 to TRBJ2-6; TRBD2 might be the D (5 bases). The germline gives CDR1 SGHTS, CDR2 YDEGEE. CDR3 length equals 18 residues. V was shortened by 4 bases and J by 0 bases, with 17 bases between the two germline ends.

J is TRBJ2-7 and V is TRBV6-6; TRBD1 matches 8 bases. The CDR3 consists of 13 residues. Germline CDR1 MNHNY, CDR2 SVGAGI (reference sequence). Unmatched junction bases numbered 7, after V lost 6 bases and J lost 6 bases. The CDR3 DNA reads as TGTGCCAGCAGAGGACAGGGAATAAGCGAGCAGTACTTC. It is translated as CASRGQGISEQYF.

This clone was counted a single time. The chain carries TRBV4-1 and TRBJ2-5; 9 nucleotides match TRBD1. The CDR3 is made up of 13 amino acids. The V and J ends lost 4 bases and 5 bases, in that order; junction bases with no gene match: 2. Germline values: CDR1 MGHRA, CDR2 YSYEKL. The CDR3: CASSLTGGETQYF. The CDR3, as DNA: TGCGCCAGCAGCCTTACAGGGGGCGAGACCCAGTACTTC.

J is TRBJ2-7 and V is TRBV7-8; TRBD2 aligns across 11 bases. V lost 2 bases and J lost 4; bases outside the gene matches: 1. This CDR3 comprises 14 residues. Germline CDR1 reads SGHVS; CDR2 reads FQNEAQ. The CDR3 nucleotides read TGTGCCAGCAGCTTAAGACTAGCGGGATACGAGCAGTACTTC. It is translated as CASSLRLAGYEQYF.

This clone showed up just a few times. J is TRBJ2-2 and V is TRBV28, with TRBD2 identical over 12 bases. Germline trimming cut 0 bases from V and 6 bases from J; bases unmatched to any gene: 5. The CDR3 length is 17 residues. Germline V gives CDR1 MDHEN, CDR2 SYDVKM. CDR3 sequence reads: CASSLWALAGGPGELFF. Written as DNA, the CDR3 is TGTGCCAGCAGTTTATGGGCCCTAGCGGGAGGGCCCGGGGAGCTGTTTTTT. Full variable domain (remainder filled in from reference TRBV28 and TRBJ2-2): DVKVTQSSRYLVKRTGEKVFLECVQDMDHENMFWYRQDPGLGLRLIYFSYDVKMKEKGDIPEGYSVSREKKERFSLILESASTNQTSMYLCASSLWALAGGPGELFFGEGSRLTVL.

V usage is TRBV5-4 and J usage is TRBJ1-1, with 8 bases fitting TRBD1. Germline lookup yields CDR1 SGHNT and CDR2 YYREEE (reference sequence). V shed 3 bases, J shed 4 bases, and the junction held 11 bases outside the gene matches. The CDR3 totals 16 residues. In DNA form, the CDR3 reads TGTGCCAGCAGCTCACCCGGGAGACAGGGGATCACTGAAGCTTTCTTT. Translation: CASSSPGRQGITEAFF.

The V call is TRBV27, the J call TRBJ2-7; 7 bases are shared with TRBD1. This CDR3 has 14 residues. The ends lost 7 bases at V and 3 bases at J; junction bases unmatched: 9. In germline, CDR1 is MNHEY, CDR2 SMNVEV (reference sequence). CDR3: CASISTGFHYEQYF. Here the CDR3 DNA reads TGTGCCAGCATTTCGACAGGGTTTCACTACGAGCAGTACTTC.

The J gene is TRBJ1-5, the V gene TRBV20-1, with a tentative D call TRBD1 (5 bases). Germline CDR1 DFQATT, CDR2 SNEGSKA (reference sequence). V was pared by 4 bases and J by 4 bases, with 17 bases between. The CDR3 loop spans 15 amino acids. The CDR3 region is CSATEKGYWNQPQHF. The DNA of the CDR3 is TGCAGTGCTACTGAAAAGGGGTACTGGAATCAGCCCCAGCATTTT.